The rows below give T cell receptor beta chains drawn from one sample of a study of T cell responses to AZD1222 COVID-19 vaccine. Sequencing was performed with immunoSEQ multiplex PCR; in TCRdb, only in-frame clones are kept and a portion is missing. The sample contains approximately 150,000 clones, roughly nine tenths of which appear only once. The sequenced sample was peripheral blood, obtained 28 days after the second AZD1222 dose. The receptors were sampled from an adult who received the AZD1222 COVID-19 vaccine. Each CDR3 is given with its conserved first and last residue. Each record gives: V gene, J gene, D gene, clone size, CDR3 DNA, CDR3 protein. The D gene is left open where the match is weak. Size is omitted from some rows. Given values are once, few, many or a class for expanded clones.

>TRBV18|TRBJ1-2|-|-
TGTGCCAGCTCACCACCGGGGGAAGGGGGCTACACCTTC
CASSPPGEGGYTF
>TRBV4-3|TRBJ2-1|TRBD2|-
TGCGCCAGCGCGCTAGCGGGGACCTACAATGAGCAGTTCTTC
CASALAGTYNEQFF
>TRBV4-2|TRBJ2-7|-|-
TGTGCCAGCAGCCAGTCTAGCGATACTAAGCAGTACTTC
CASSQSSDTKQYF
>TRBV27|TRBJ1-1|-|-
TGTGCCAGCAGTTTGATCCCCTCCCTTAGAAACACTGAAGCTTTCTTT
CASSLIPSLRNTEAFF
>TRBV9|TRBJ1-2|-|-
TGTGCCAGCAGCGTAGTCTTAGGACGGAGCTATGGCTACACCTTC
CASSVVLGRSYGYTF
>TRBV5-1|TRBJ2-3|-|-
TGCGCCAGCAGGGCCGGGACTGCAGATACGCAGTATTTT
CASRAGTADTQYF
>TRBV7-9|TRBJ1-6|TRBD1|-
TGTGCCAGCAGCTTAAAAGGGGGCCTAAATTCACCCCTCCACTTT
CASSLKGGLNSPLHF
>TRBV12-2|TRBJ1-1|-|-
TGTGCAAGTCGCTTAGTTTCCCGACAGTCCGGTAAGAACACTGAAGCTTTCTTT
CASRLVSRQSGKNTEAFF
>TRBV18|TRBJ2-1|-|-
TGTGCCAGCTCATCTAACCCCACGTACAATGAGCAGTTCTTC
CASSSNPTYNEQFF
>TRBV2|TRBJ1-2|-|-
TGTGCCAGCAGTGGCGGGTCCAGGGAAGGCTACACCTTC
CASSGGSREGYTF
>TRBV12-3/TRBV12-4|TRBJ2-2|-|-
TGTGCCAGCATTTTCCGAACCGGGGAGCTGTTTTTT
CASIFRTGELFF
>TRBV7-9|TRBJ1-2|TRBD1|-
TGTGCCAGCAGCACACGACAGGGTCTGGATGGCTACACCTTC
CASSTRQGLDGYTF
>TRBV5-1|TRBJ1-1|-|-
TGCGCCAGCAGCTTGGGTGCGGTGAACACTGAAGCTTTCTTT
CASSLGAVNTEAFF
>TRBV19|TRBJ2-2|-|-
TGTGCCAGTAGTATGGACAGGAACACCGGGGAGCTGTTTTTT
CASSMDRNTGELFF
>TRBV10-3|TRBJ1-1|TRBD1|-
TGTGCCATCGAATCGGACAGGGGGAACACTGAAGCTTTCTTT
CAIESDRGNTEAFF
>TRBV30|TRBJ1-3|TRBD1|once
TGTGCCTGGGAGACAGGGGTCACTGGAAACACCATATATTTT
CAWETGVTGNTIYF
>TRBV19|TRBJ2-2|-|-
TGTGCCAGTAGTATCCAGGGTACCACCGGGGAGCTGTTTTTT
CASSIQGTTGELFF
>TRBV19|TRBJ1-3|-|once
TGTGCCAGTGCGACCGGGACGGGACTCCTCTCTGGAAACACCATATATTTT
CASATGTGLLSGNTIYF
>TRBV3-1/TRBV3-2|TRBJ2-6|TRBD1|once
TGTGCCAGCAGCCAATTCACCGGGACAGTCTCTGGGGCCAACGTCCTGACTTTC
CASSQFTGTVSGANVLTF
>TRBV9|TRBJ1-1|-|few
TGTGCCAGCAGCGTAGGTACGATGAACACTGAAGCTTTCTTT
CASSVGTMNTEAFF
>TRBV29-1|TRBJ2-7|TRBD1|-
TGCAGCGTCGATGGGACAGGGAACTACGAGCAGTACTTC
CSVDGTGNYEQYF
>TRBV12-3/TRBV12-4|TRBJ2-1|-|-
TGTGCCAGCAGCCCATCCAGTTGGAATGAGCAGTTCTTC
CASSPSSWNEQFF
>TRBV5-1|TRBJ1-4|TRBD1|once
TGCGCCAGCAGCTTGGCCGTATCAGGGGGCAATGAAAAACTGTTTTTT
CASSLAVSGGNEKLFF
>TRBV4-1|TRBJ2-1|-|-
TGCGCCAGCAGCCAGCTGGGGTCTTACAATGAGCAGTTCTTC
CASSQLGSYNEQFF
>TRBV19|TRBJ1-6|-|few
TGTGCCAGCGGACCGTATGGATCCAGCGATTCACCCCTCCACTTT
CASGPYGSSDSPLHF
>TRBV7-9|TRBJ1-1|-|-
TGTGCCAGCAGCTTCGCCCCCACTGAAGCTTTCTTT
CASSFAPTEAFF
>TRBV19|TRBJ2-3|-|-
TGTGCCAGTAGTACCATGGGGGGAGTTGTAGCAGATACGCAGTATTTT
CASSTMGGVVADTQYF
>TRBV6-5|TRBJ1-1|TRBD1|-
TGTGCCAGCAGTCCCGACAGGGGGCGCGACACTGAAGCTTTCTTT
CASSPDRGRDTEAFF
>TRBV7-2|TRBJ2-5|TRBD1|-
TGTGCCAGCAACCCGGCGGAGACAGGGGTGAAGACCCAGTACTTC
CASNPAETGVKTQYF
>TRBV5-8|TRBJ1-4|-|-
TGTGCCAGCAGCTCTGCCGCGGCAGGCGATGAAAAACTGTTTTTT
CASSSAAAGDEKLFF
>TRBV4-1|TRBJ1-1|-|-
TGCGCCAGCAGCCAGGGACAGAACACTGAAGCTTTCTTT
CASSQGQNTEAFF
>TRBV2|TRBJ2-1|TRBD2|-
TGTGCCAGCACCGGGACTAGCCTATACAATGAGCAGTTCTTC
CASTGTSLYNEQFF
>TRBV12-3/TRBV12-4|TRBJ1-2|TRBD1|-
TGTGCCAGCAGGGACAGGGGAAGAGGCTACACCTTC
CASRDRGRGYTF
>TRBV4-1|TRBJ1-2|TRBD1|once
TGCGCCAGCAGCCAAGCTAGGGGACAGGGATATGGCTACACCTTC
CASSQARGQGYGYTF
>TRBV5-1|TRBJ1-1|-|-
TGCGCCAGCAGCTTGAGCCCGGACCCGAACACTGAAGCTTTCTTT
CASSLSPDPNTEAFF
>TRBV29-1|TRBJ1-2|-|-
TGCAGCGTTTCTGGGGATCCTCATCTCTATGGCTACACCTTC
CSVSGDPHLYGYTF
>TRBV21-1|TRBJ2-5|-|-
TGTGCCAGCAGCAAAGAGAGGGGGAATGACTTC
CASSKERGNDF
>TRBV4-2|TRBJ2-3|TRBD2|-
TGTGCCAGCAGCCCCCGGACTAGCGGGGGGGCGGGAGATACGCAGTATTTT
CASSPRTSGGAGDTQYF